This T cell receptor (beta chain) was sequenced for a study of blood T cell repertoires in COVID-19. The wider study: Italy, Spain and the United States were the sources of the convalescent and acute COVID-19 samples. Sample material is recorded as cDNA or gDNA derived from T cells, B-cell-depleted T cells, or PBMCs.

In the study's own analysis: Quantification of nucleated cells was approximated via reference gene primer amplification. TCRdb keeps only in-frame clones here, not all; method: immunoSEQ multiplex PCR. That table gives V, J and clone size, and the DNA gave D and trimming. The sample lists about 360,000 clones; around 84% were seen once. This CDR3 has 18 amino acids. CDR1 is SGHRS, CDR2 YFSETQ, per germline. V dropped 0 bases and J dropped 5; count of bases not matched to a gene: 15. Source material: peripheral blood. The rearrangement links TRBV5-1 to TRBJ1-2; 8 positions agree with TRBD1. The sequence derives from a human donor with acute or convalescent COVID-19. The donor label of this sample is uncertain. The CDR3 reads CASSLESGTGNRGYGYTF. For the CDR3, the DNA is TGCGCCAGCAGCTTGGAGTCCGGGACAGGCAACAGGGGGTATGGCTACACCTTC.